What follows are 9 T cell receptor beta chains derived from one specimen sequenced in a study of T cell repertoires in cytomegalovirus infection. Each CDR3 protein gets one entry after TCRdb re-called the reads with MiXCR. The sample has about 770,000 distinct CDR3 sequences, just under 30% seen once; the top ten hold around 13%. Antigens for these TCRs are unknown. This sample comprised cultured CD8+ T cells from PBMCs, obtained from culture after CMV antigen stimulation. The receptors stem from a human donor in good health (CMV status not recorded). Some clones in this sample may be carry-over from other donors' samples.

In its sample, this clonotype was seen a few times. This rearrangement joins TRBV6-2 or TRBV6-3 to TRBJ2-5; 14 nucleotides agree with TRBD2. The CDR3 has 20 amino acids. Germline V gives CDR1 MNHEY, CDR2 SVGEGT. Trimming removed 2 bases from V and 1 base from J; junction bases left unmatched: 12. The CDR3 protein is CASSYLRTSGGSVRQETQYF. CDR3 nucleotide sequence: TGTGCCAGCAGTTACCTCCGGACTAGCGGGGGGTCTGTTCGCCAAGAGACCCAGTACTTC.

This sequence joins TRBV20-1 and TRBJ2-2, with D possibly TRBD1 on 6 matching bases. Germline CDR1 reads DFQATT; CDR2 reads SNEGSKA (reference sequence). Between the trimmed V and J ends, which lost 6 bases and 2 bases, there was a span of 19 bases. The CDR3 spans 16 residues. CDR3: CSALTPGTFNTGELFF. The CDR3 DNA follows: TGCAGTGCCCTAACCCCCGGGACATTTAACACCGGGGAGCTGTTTTTT.

This clonotype was found many times. The chain recombines TRBV7-2 with TRBJ2-3, with 13 bases matching TRBD2. Germline trimming cut 3 bases from V and 3 bases from J; bases unmatched to any gene: 3. CDR1 SGHTA and CDR2 FQGNSA come from the germline V gene. This CDR3 spans 16 amino acids. The CDR3 DNA follows: TGTGCCAGCAGCTTGACTAGCGGGGGGAGGACAGATACGCAGTATTTT. Translation gives CASSLTSGGRTDTQYF. Based on the CDR3 plus reference TRBV7-2 and TRBJ2-3, the full variable domain is GAGVSQSPSNKVTEKGKDVELRCDPISGHTALYWYRQSLGQGLEFLIYFQGNSAPDKSGLPSDRFSAERTGGSVSTLTIQRTQQEDSAVYLCASSLTSGGRTDTQYFGPGTRLTVL.

The CDR3 DNA reads TGTGCCAGCAGTTACACAGGACAGCACTCCTGGGAGACCCAGTACTTC. This gives the protein CASSYTGQHSWETQYF. V and J are TRBV6-5 and TRBJ2-5; D may be TRBD1 (6 bases). Germline V CDR1 and CDR2: MNHEY, SVGAGI. This CDR3 region has 16 residues. Trimming took 2 bases from V and 5 from J, leaving 18 bases between them.

This clonotype was recorded at least ten times. The V and J genes are TRBV7-8 and TRBJ2-2, with 11 positions matching TRBD2. V lost 3 bases to trimming and J lost 5 bases; unmatched junction nucleotides: 8. The CDR3 runs to 17 residues. Germline-derived CDR1 and CDR2 are SGHVS and FQNEAQ. CDR3: CASSFPSGLAATGELFF. DNA of the CDR3: TGTGCCAGCAGCTTCCCCTCGGGACTAGCGGCTACCGGGGAGCTGTTTTTT.

This clonotype was found many times. The chain links TRBV7-9 to TRBJ1-6; the match to TRBD1 covers 8 bases. The ends lost 6 bases at V and 7 bases at J; junction bases unmatched: 8. Germline V CDR1 and CDR2: SEHNR, FQNEAQ (reference sequence). CDR3 size: 15 residues. CDR3 residues: CASRLMTGVNSPLHF. CDR3 in DNA: TGTGCCAGCAGACTCATGACAGGGGTGAATTCACCCCTCCACTTT.

Here the CDR3 DNA reads TGTGCCAGCAGATTCCGGGACGGATCTAACTATGGCTACACCTTC. Its protein is CASRFRDGSNYGYTF. The chain is built from TRBV2 and TRBJ1-2; a possible D gene is TRBD1 (5 bases). The CDR3 is made up of 15 amino acids. Trimming removed 6 bases from V and 0 bases from J, with 14 bases in between. CDR1 is SNHLY, CDR2 FYNNEI, per germline. The full variable domain, rest sourced from reference TRBV2 and TRBJ1-2, is EPEVTQTPSHQVTQMGQEVILRCVPISNHLYFYWYRQILGQKVEFLVSFYNNEISEKSEIFDDQFSVERPDGSNFTLKIRSTKLEDSAMYFCASRFRDGSNYGYTFGSGTRLTVV.

This clonotype was detected only a few times. This chain links TRBV5-4 with TRBJ1-2; D possibly corresponds to TRBD1 (5 bases). There are 15 residues in the CDR3. Per the germline V gene, CDR1 is SGHNT and CDR2 is YYREEE (reference sequence). The V end lost 4 bases, the J end lost 6 bases, and 19 bases lay between the germline ends. CDR3 bases: TGTGCCAGCAGCACGGGACCAGTCGCCCCGGATGGCTACACCTTC. This sequence encodes CASSTGPVAPDGYTF. Filled out from reference TRBV5-4 and TRBJ1-2, the complete variable domain reads ETGVTQSPTHLIKTRGQQVTLRCSSQSGHNTVSWYQQALGQGPQFIFQYYREEENGRGNFPPRFSGLQFPNYSSELNVNALELDDSALYLCASSTGPVAPDGYTFGSGTRLTVV.

This chain links TRBV9 with TRBJ1-5, with D perhaps TRBD1 (5 bases). Germline V lookup: CDR1 SGDLS, CDR2 YYNGEE. CDR3 length equals 14 residues. V lost 7 bases to trimming and J lost 1 base, with 12 bases between them. CDR3 loop: CASGRGVSNQPQHF. CDR3 DNA sequence: TGTGCCAGCGGAAGAGGGGTAAGCAATCAGCCCCAGCATTTT.